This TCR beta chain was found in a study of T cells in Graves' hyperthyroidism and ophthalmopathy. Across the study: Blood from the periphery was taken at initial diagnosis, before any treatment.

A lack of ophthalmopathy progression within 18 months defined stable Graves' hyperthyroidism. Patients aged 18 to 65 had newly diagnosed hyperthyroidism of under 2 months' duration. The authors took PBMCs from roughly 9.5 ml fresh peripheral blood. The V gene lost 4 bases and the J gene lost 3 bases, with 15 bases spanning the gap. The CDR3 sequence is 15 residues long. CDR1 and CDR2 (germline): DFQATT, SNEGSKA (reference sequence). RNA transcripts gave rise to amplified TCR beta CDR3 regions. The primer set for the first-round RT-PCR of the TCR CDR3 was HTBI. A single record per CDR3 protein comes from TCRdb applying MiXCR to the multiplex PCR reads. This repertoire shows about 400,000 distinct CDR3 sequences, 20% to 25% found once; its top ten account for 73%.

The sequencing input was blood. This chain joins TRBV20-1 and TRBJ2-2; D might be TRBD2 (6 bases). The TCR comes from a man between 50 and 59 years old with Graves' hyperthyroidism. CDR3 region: CSAISGTRDTGELFF. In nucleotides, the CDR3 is TGCAGTGCTATTAGCGGAACAAGGGACACCGGGGAGCTGTTTTTT.